The subject of this entry is one T cell receptor (beta chain). This sample is drawn from a study of blood T cell repertoires in COVID-19. This CDR3 spans 14 amino acids. Germline lookup yields CDR1 SQVTM and CDR2 ANQGSEA. The V and J ends lost 5 bases and 6 bases respectively, with 14 bases between them. The repertoire was sequenced with immunoSEQ multiplex PCR; TCRdb's copy has only in-frame clones and lacks some. The sample contains around 85,000 clones, around 90% of which appear only once. The V call is TRBV29-1, the J call TRBJ1-6, with D perhaps matching TRBD1 (6 bases). Sequenced: peripheral blood. This receptor was identified in a man in his sixties with acute or convalescent COVID-19. In DNA form, the CDR3 reads TGCAGCGTTCGAGAGGGGGACACTAATTCACCCCTCCACTTT. It specifies CSVREGDTNSPLHF.